The TCR beta chain under discussion was sequenced for a study of neurological immune-mediated disorders (dated by TCRdb to the late 2010s). Context from the whole study: Peripheral blood TCR-beta repertoires from HTLV-I-associated myelopathy (HAM/TSP) patients, multiple sclerosis patients and healthy controls were compared by UMI-based sequencing. The 106 TCR-beta libraries covered PBMC samples along with longitudinal samples, technical triplicates, and paired sorted CD4+ and CD8+ T-cell subsets. Longitudinal HAM/TSP and healthy donors were sampled at 3 time-points each (about 3-45 month intervals). The cohort included some 68 subjects: some 14 with HAM/TSP, approximately 35 with multiple sclerosis, and approximately 20 healthy controls.

This clonotype was counted at least ten times. The clone's antigen remains unknown. No much larger clone is present one base from it, and per-base qualities are unavailable. For this chain, trimming is 5 bases at the V end and 9 bases at the J end, and the number of junction bases without a gene match is 7. There are 14 amino acids in the CDR3, from cysteine to phenylalanine inclusive. Of all the DNA, just the CDR3 is kept, 42 bases in frame from base 1. As encoded in the germline V gene (reference sequence), CDR1 is DFQATT while CDR2 is SNEGSKA. The investigation overall reported the following: TCR clonal expansion was greatest in HAM/TSP patients and smallest in MS patients, who ranked below even healthy controls. Expanded clones from different subjects shared no identical CDR3 amino acid sequences, which suggests that TCR-beta repertoires were private in all groups.

The time point tag for this specimen amounts to: longitudinal time-point 3. The healthy controls were volunteers from a blood bank in Maryland, USA. Libraries from unsorted PBMCs were made from 2 million PBMCs kept in RNAlater at -80 degrees C until RNA extraction. Peripheral blood underwent Ficoll-Hypaque density gradient centrifugation to isolate PBMCs, which were then cryopreserved in liquid nitrogen. cDNA was synthesized by template-switch 5'RACE using a primer carrying a 10-nucleotide random unique molecular identifier by which each TCR transcript was tagged. Every sequencing run yielded over 160 million TCR-beta sequences covering 15-18 subjects. Total RNA was extracted with the RNeasy kit. The KAPA Real-time Library Amplification kit was used to amplify TCR-beta VDJ regions with primers targeting the TCR constant region and the 5'RACE anchor. Sample indexes and Illumina adaptors were added in a first PCR, after which library yield was increased in a second PCR. After purification with Ampure beads, the TCR product of roughly 650 bp was size-selected on a 2% E-gel SizeSelection system. Before pooling, libraries had their quality checked on a Bioanalyzer, their concentration measured with Qubit, and their quantity determined with the Kapa Library Quantification kit. Paired-end 2 x 150 bp sequencing of the libraries was performed on an Illumina HiSeq 2500. To increase sequence diversity, roughly 25-31% phiX was spiked into each library pool. The paper's data handling went like this. Quality-filtered reads were processed with the UMI-based MiGEC pipeline, and over 75% of raw TCR sequences were removed by the MiGEC pipeline during error correction. IMGT germline references were used for alignment of VDJ genes, and clonotypes were defined by a unique CDR3 amino acid sequence together with V-J genes. Clonal expansion, Shannon diversity and CDR3 relatedness were evaluated with VDJtools (CalcPairwiseDistances, ClusterSamples), while phylogenetic trees were built in CLCbio workbench. Clones with at least 8 unique UMIs were defined as expanded, with this threshold being based on coefficient-of-variation modelling across technical triplicates. TCRdb redid the processing of the public reads, applying fastp at Q25 and MiXCR, and retained in-frame beta chains. Rows merge per CDR3 protein into single entries with the most common DNA and genes. These V and J calls rely on TCRdb rather than the paper's analysis. The sample table lists tens of thousands of distinct CDR3 sequences, 7.5% to 9.5% of them with a count of one. The ten largest clones add up to 1.9% of the sample.

The receptor chain draws on TRBV20-1 and TRBJ2-1; 13 junctional bases match TRBD2. Sequenced sample: PBMCs. This receptor was taken from a middle-aged woman in good health. The CDR3 amino acid sequence is: CSALPGLAGSEQFF. Read as DNA, the sequence is TGCAGTGCTTTACCGGGACTAGCGGGAAGTGAGCAGTTCTTC.